The 18 T cell receptor beta chains in this list originate from one sample, sequenced in a study of blood T cell repertoires in COVID-19. Using immunoSEQ multiplex PCR, the repertoire was profiled, and TCRdb retains in-frame clones only, with some absent. The sample consists of approximately 200,000 clones, 65% to 90% of them appearing once. Sequences were obtained from PBMCs or T cells enriched from blood (not recorded which). The receptors come from a man aged 35-49 years who had recovered from COVID-19.

This clone turned up a few times. The V gene is TRBV4-3, the J gene TRBJ1-2, with 9 bases that match TRBD1. The J segment lost 4 bases and the V segment lost 1 base, leaving 4 bases of the junction unmatched. The CDR3 extends over 15 amino acids. The germline V gene encodes CDR1 LGHNA and CDR2 YSLEER. CDR3 region: CASSQAGQGSYGYTF. Here the CDR3 DNA reads TGCGCCAGCAGCCAAGCCGGACAGGGGTCCTATGGCTACACCTTC.

The DNA of the CDR3 is TGTGCCAGCAGCTTGGATATGTTTGGCTACACCTTC. This sequence encodes CASSLDMFGYTF. The V call is TRBV5-5, the J call TRBJ1-2; no clear D gene. The CDR3 runs 12 residues. Trimming removed 0 bases from V and 7 bases from J, with 7 bases in between. Germline CDR1 is SGHKS and CDR2 is YYEKEE (reference sequence). Combining the CDR3 with reference TRBV5-5 and TRBJ1-2 gives the whole variable domain DAGVTQSPTHLIKTRGQQVTLRCSPISGHKSVSWYQQVLGQGPQFIFQYYEKEERGRGNFPDRFSARQFPNYSSELNVNALLLGDSALYLCASSLDMFGYTFGSGTRLTVV.

The rearrangement joins TRBV4-1 to TRBJ2-7; 9 bases are shared with TRBD1. Germline CDR1 is MGHRA and CDR2 is YSYEKL. This CDR3 has 14 residues. V shed 4 bases and J 3 bases; nucleotides not matched to a gene: 4. Written as DNA, the CDR3 is TGCGCCAGCAGCCCCCGACAGGGGGGCTACGAGCAGTACTTC. This gives the protein CASSPRQGGYEQYF.

This clone was seen only a few times. The rearrangement joins TRBV27 to TRBJ2-7, with TRBD1 identical over 12 bases. Germline loops: CDR1 MNHEY, CDR2 SMNVEV (reference sequence). The CDR3 consists of 14 residues. Trimming removed 3 bases from V and 5 bases from J; junction bases left unmatched: 2. The CDR3 spells CASSFGTGGDEQYF. The CDR3 nucleotides read TGTGCCAGCAGTTTTGGGACAGGGGGCGACGAGCAGTACTTC.

The rearrangement joins TRBV5-1 to TRBJ1-1; D may be TRBD1 (5 bases). CDR1 is SGHRS and CDR2 is YFSETQ in the germline V gene. This CDR3 has 15 residues. V was clipped by 5 bases and J by 0 bases, with 14 bases between them. CDR3 nucleotides: TGCGCCAGCAGACAACAGGCGAACCTGAACACTGAAGCTTTCTTT. This gives the protein CASRQQANLNTEAFF.

V gene TRBV7-3 combines with J gene TRBJ1-1, with D unresolved. Trimming took off 5 bases at V and 0 bases at J, with 7 bases between the two ends. Per germline, CDR1 SGHTA and CDR2 FQGTGA. This CDR3 contains 13 residues. The DNA of the CDR3 is TGTGCCAGCAGCCAAACAATGAACACTGAAGCTTTCTTT. Its protein product is CASSQTMNTEAFF.

The chain links TRBV28 to TRBJ1-1; D perhaps matches TRBD1 (5 bases). Trimming pared 6 bases from V and 4 bases from J, leaving 18 bases between. CDR1 MDHEN and CDR2 SYDVKM come from the germline V gene. CDR3 length: 15 amino acids. CDR3 amino acids: CASSQNGGFSTEAFF. The CDR3 DNA is TGTGCCAGCAGCCAAAACGGGGGGTTCAGCACTGAAGCTTTCTTT.

This chain joins TRBV25-1 and TRBJ1-2, with D uncertain. Trimming removed 5 bases at V and 8 bases at J, with 18 bases between. The CDR3 consists of 14 residues. Germline V gives CDR1 MGHDK, CDR2 SYGVNS. The CDR3 spells CASSPGERGSGYTF. DNA for the CDR3: TGTGCCAGCAGTCCCGGCGAGAGAGGTTCGGGCTACACCTTC.

V is TRBV6-5 and J is TRBJ2-7; 8 bases map to TRBD1. The junction had 7 bases not matched to a gene; V was cut back by 9 bases and J by 3 bases. This CDR3 has 13 residues. Germline CDR1 MNHEY, CDR2 SVGAGI. The CDR3 DNA reads TGTGCCAGTCACCGGGACAGGATCTACGAGCAGTACGTC. This gives the protein CASHRDRIYEQYV.

The chain links TRBV9 to TRBJ2-7; D may be TRBD1 (6 bases). The germline V and J ends were trimmed by 0 bases and 2 bases, with 24 bases remaining between them. Germline assignment: CDR1 SGDLS and CDR2 YYNGEE. There are 19 residues in the CDR3. The CDR3 bases are TGTGCCAGCAGCGTAGGTGGGGTCTCACAGGGAAATCCCACCTACGAGCAGTACTTC. It is translated as CASSVGGVSQGNPTYEQYF.

CDR3 protein: CASSPRGGTVNTGELFF. CDR3 bases: TGTGCCAGCAGTCCCCGGGGAGGGACGGTAAACACCGGGGAGCTGTTTTTT. The chain couples TRBV27 to TRBJ2-2; 7 bases agree with TRBD2. Germline V CDR1 and CDR2: MNHEY, SMNVEV (reference sequence). CDR3 length equals 17 residues. V gave up 5 bases and J gave up 2 bases; unmatched junction bases: 11.

Concerning this clone itself: Germline and junction disagree at one end, which may indicate a read error. The chain employs TRBV11-3 and TRBJ2-3, with 7 bases identical to TRBD1. The length of the CDR3 is 13 residues. Germline-derived CDR1 and CDR2 are SGHNT and YENEEA. The CDR3 spells CASSLTSTTGLSF. CDR3 nucleotides: TGTGCCAGCAGCTTAACCTCAACGACAGGGCTCTCTTTT.

CDR3 DNA sequence: TGTGCCAGCAGCTCCGACGCGTCAGGGGGCCTCACAGATACGCAGTATTTT. Encoded protein: CASSSDASGGLTDTQYF. The genes are TRBV7-9 and TRBJ2-3; 8 nucleotides agree with TRBD1. The CDR3 has 17 residues. CDR1 and CDR2 (germline): SEHNR, FQNEAQ (reference sequence). Trimming took 4 bases from V and 2 from J; bases not matched to a gene: 11.

The rearrangement uses TRBV10-1 and TRBJ2-6, with D tentatively TRBD1 (6 bases). The length of the CDR3 is 17 residues. Germline-derived CDR1 and CDR2 are WNHNN and SYGVQD (reference sequence). The ends were cut back, 4 bases at V and 0 bases at J, with 13 bases in the middle. CDR3 DNA: TGCGCCAGCAGTGCCCCAGGGGCAGCCTCTGGGGCCAACGTCCTGACTTTC. Translated: CASSAPGAASGANVLTF.

This clone was seen more than once but under ten times. The chain couples TRBV19 to TRBJ2-2, with 11 bases lining up with TRBD2. The J segment lost 4 bases and the V segment lost 6 bases, leaving 10 bases of the junction unmatched. The CDR3 has 17 amino acids. CDR1 is LNHDA and CDR2 is SQIVND in the germline V gene (reference sequence). The CDR3: CASRFTSGSVGTGELFF. The DNA for the CDR3 is TGTGCCAGTAGATTCACTAGCGGGAGCGTAGGCACCGGGGAGCTGTTTTTT.

This chain links TRBV5-4 with TRBJ2-5; maybe TRBD1 (6 bases). The CDR3 runs to 14 residues. Germline V gives CDR1 SGHNT, CDR2 YYREEE (reference sequence). Trimming removed 0 bases at V and 2 bases at J, with 8 bases between. The CDR3 nucleotides are TGTGCCAGCAGCTTGGGGACAGATCAAGAGACCCAGTACTTC. Its translation: CASSLGTDQETQYF.

The V call is TRBV2, the J call TRBJ1-1, with D hard to call. Trimming took off 6 bases at V and 1 base at J, with 9 bases between the two ends. This CDR3 region has 13 residues. Germline CDR1 and CDR2: SNHLY and FYNNEI. The CDR3 here is CASSPQPNTEAFF. Written as DNA, the CDR3 is TGTGCCAGCAGCCCACAACCGAACACTGAAGCTTTCTTT.

The genes are TRBV19 and TRBJ2-1; D is perhaps TRBD2 (6 bases). Deletions cut 3 bases from V and 0 bases from J, with 12 bases between. The CDR3 contains 16 residues. From germline, CDR1 is LNHDA and CDR2 SQIVND (reference sequence). The CDR3 DNA follows: TGTGCCAGTAGTATCTCCGCGGGGACCTCCTACAATGAGCAGTTCTTC. As protein: CASSISAGTSYNEQFF.